A selection of T cell receptor beta chains follows, all from one sample in a study of T cell clones after liver transplantation. The repertoire was sequenced with immunoSEQ multiplex PCR; TCRdb's copy has only in-frame clones and lacks some. The sample records about 76,000 clones, over 65% being singletons. This specimen consisted of CD4+ T cells from blood, obtained at the 22-month timepoint. These receptors originate from a human patient who received a liver transplant. Part of the T cells may come from the graft donor. Both conserved end residues are part of each CDR3. The D gene is left open where the match is weak. Some rows have no size entry. The others give once, few or many, or a class for an expanded clone.

D	size	V	J	CDR3	DNA
TRBD2	-	TRBV27	TRBJ2-5	CASSFLAGGGETQYF	TGTGCCAGCAGTTTCCTAGCGGGAGGAGGGGAGACCCAGTACTTC
-	-	TRBV15	TRBJ1-4	CATSRVYNEKLFF	TGTGCCACCAGCAGAGTTTATAATGAAAAACTGTTTTTT
-	-	TRBV14	TRBJ2-5	CASSQVRETQYF	TGTGCCAGCAGCCAAGTCAGGGAGACCCAGTACTTC
-	-	TRBV6-6	TRBJ2-5	CASRTLGAQETQYF	TGTGCCAGCAGGACTCTAGGTGCTCAGGAGACCCAGTACTTC
TRBD1	-	TRBV12-5	TRBJ2-4	CASENRDRNPVQYF	TGTGCTAGTGAAAACCGGGACAGAAACCCGGTTCAGTACTTC
-	once	TRBV9	TRBJ2-5	CASSGGLTQETQYF	TGTGCCAGCAGCGGGGGTCTAACCCAAGAGACCCAGTACTTC
-	few	TRBV18	TRBJ2-2	CASSPMRGSGELFF	TGTGCCAGCTCACCGATGAGGGGCTCCGGGGAGCTGTTTTTT
-	-	TRBV5-6	TRBJ2-7	CASSWKPGSETRLYEQYF	TGTGCCAGCAGCTGGAAACCGGGATCTGAAACCAGACTCTACGAGCAGTACTTC
-	-	TRBV10-1	TRBJ1-5	CASSESLCGTGTPDQPQHF	TGCGCCAGCAGTGAGTCACTCTGCGGTACCGGGACACCAGATCAGCCCCAGCATTTT
-	-	TRBV7-3	TRBJ2-2	CASSYPRAGELFF	TGTGCCAGCAGCTATCCCCGTGCCGGGGAGCTGTTTTTT
TRBD1	-	TRBV18	TRBJ2-7	CASSRGQSYEQYF	TGTGCCAGCTCACGGGGACAGTCCTACGAGCAGTACTTC
TRBD1	-	TRBV4-1	TRBJ2-1	CASSPRDRTQYNEQFF	TGCGCCAGCAGCCCGAGGGACAGGACGCAATACAATGAGCAGTTCTTC
TRBD2	-	TRBV7-2	TRBJ2-7	CASSGGDWLRAYEQYF	TGTGCCAGCAGCGGGGGGGATTGGCTCAGGGCCTACGAGCAGTACTTC